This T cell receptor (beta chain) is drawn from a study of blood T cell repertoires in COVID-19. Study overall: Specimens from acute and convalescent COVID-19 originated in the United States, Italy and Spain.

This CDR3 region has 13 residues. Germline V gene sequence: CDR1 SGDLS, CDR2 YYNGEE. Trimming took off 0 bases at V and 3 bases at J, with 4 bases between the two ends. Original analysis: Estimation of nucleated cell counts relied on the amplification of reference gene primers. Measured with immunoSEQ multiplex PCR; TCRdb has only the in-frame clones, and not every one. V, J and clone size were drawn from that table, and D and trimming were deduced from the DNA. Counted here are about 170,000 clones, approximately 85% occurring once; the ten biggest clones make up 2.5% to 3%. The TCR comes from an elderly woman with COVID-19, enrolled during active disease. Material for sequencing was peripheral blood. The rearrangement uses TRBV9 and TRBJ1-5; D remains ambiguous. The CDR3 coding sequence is TGTGCCAGCAGCGTAGACACCAATCAGCCCCAGCATTTT. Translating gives CASSVDTNQPQHF.